This record concerns one T cell receptor beta chain sequence. Sequencing used immunoSEQ multiplex PCR; TCRdb keeps in-frame clones, though not all of them. The table lists roughly 230,000 clones, around 85% of them singletons. The record originates from a study of blood T cell repertoires in COVID-19. After removal of 6 bases from V and 8 bases from J, the junction contained 15 bases not matched to a gene. The CDR3 loop spans 15 amino acids. Germline loops: CDR1 MNHEY, CDR2 SVGAGI. The sequencing input was peripheral blood. V and J are TRBV6-5 and TRBJ1-2; 7 bases align to TRBD1. The source is a woman aged 80 or over with acute or convalescent COVID-19. CDR3 region: CASRAGTADNAGYTF. CDR3 nucleotide sequence: TGTGCCAGCAGGGCCGGGACAGCGGATAATGCAGGCTACACCTTC.